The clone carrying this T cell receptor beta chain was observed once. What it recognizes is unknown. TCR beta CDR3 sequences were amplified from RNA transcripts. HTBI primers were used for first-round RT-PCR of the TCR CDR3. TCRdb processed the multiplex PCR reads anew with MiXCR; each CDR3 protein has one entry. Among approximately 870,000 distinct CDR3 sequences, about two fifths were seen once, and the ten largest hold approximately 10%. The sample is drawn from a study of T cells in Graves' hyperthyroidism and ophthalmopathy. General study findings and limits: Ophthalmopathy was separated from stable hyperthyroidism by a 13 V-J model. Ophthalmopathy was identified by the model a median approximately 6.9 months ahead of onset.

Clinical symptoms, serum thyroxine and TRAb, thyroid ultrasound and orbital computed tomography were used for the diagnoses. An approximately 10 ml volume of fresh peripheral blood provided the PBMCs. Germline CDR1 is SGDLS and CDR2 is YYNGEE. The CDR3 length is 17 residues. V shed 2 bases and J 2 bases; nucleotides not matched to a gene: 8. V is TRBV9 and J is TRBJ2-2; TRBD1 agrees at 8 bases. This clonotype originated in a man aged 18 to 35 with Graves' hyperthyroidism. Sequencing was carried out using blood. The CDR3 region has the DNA TGTGCCAGCAGCGTGGGGACAGGAGGCTCAAACACCGGGGAGCTGTTTTTT. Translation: CASSVGTGGSNTGELFF.